Listed below are T cell receptor beta chains from one sample, sequenced in a study of shared clonotypes between healthy human individuals. The protocol was immunoSEQ multiplex PCR, while the TCRdb copy is restricted to in-frame clones and leaves out a portion. Among millions of clones listed, 85% to 95% were seen once. Sequencing was done on a sample of naive CD4+ T cells sorted from blood. These receptors were taken from a man between 18 and 35 years old in good health. CDR3s include the opening cysteine and the closing phenylalanine or tryptophan. The D gene is left open where the match is weak. Clone size is not always given. Where it is, it says once, few, many or a class for expanded clones.

cdr3_length | clone_size | j_call | d_call | v_call | cdr3_nt | cdr3_aa
15 | - | TRBJ1-2 | - | TRBV5-1 | TGCGCCAGCAGCCAGGCCGGGACGGTGAGGGAAGGCTACACCTTC | CASSQAGTVREGYTF
13 | - | TRBJ1-2 | - | TRBV9 | TGTGCCAGCAGCGAAACAGGGCTTCGAGGCTACACCTTC | CASSETGLRGYTF
14 | - | TRBJ1-1 | - | TRBV19 | TGTGCCAGTAGTACTTTACAGGTACGCACTGAAGCTTTCTTT | CASSTLQVRTEAFF
14 | - | TRBJ1-4 | - | TRBV7-2 | TGTGCCAGCAGCCCACGGGGGTACGGAGAAAAACTGTTTTTT | CASSPRGYGEKLFF
12 | - | TRBJ2-7 | - | TRBV5-1 | TGCGCCAGCAGCTTGGGGGCTCTCGAGCAGTACTTC | CASSLGALEQYF
14 | - | TRBJ1-6 | - | TRBV27 | TGTGCCAGCAGTTTAGTCAGGGTTAATTCACCCCTCCACTTT | CASSLVRVNSPLHF
16 | - | TRBJ1-5 | TRBD1 | TRBV4-1 | TGCGCCAGCAGCCAACCGGACAGGGGATTCAGTCAGCCCCAGCATTTT | CASSQPDRGFSQPQHF
14 | - | TRBJ1-5 | - | TRBV18 | TGTGCCAGCTCACCCGGACCGGGCAATCAGCCCCAGCATTTT | CASSPGPGNQPQHF
12 | - | TRBJ2-7 | - | TRBV30 | TGTGCCTGGAGTTCCGGTTCCTACGAGCAGTACTTC | CAWSSGSYEQYF
15 | - | TRBJ2-1 | TRBD2 | TRBV29-1 | TGCAGCGTTGGCTATCGTCTAGCGGGGGAAAATGAGCAGTTCTTC | CSVGYRLAGENEQFF
14 | - | TRBJ2-7 | TRBD1 | TRBV6-1 | TGTGCCAGCAGGGCACAGGGGGGCCGATACGAGCAGTACTTC | CASRAQGGRYEQYF
12 | - | TRBJ1-1 | - | TRBV11-3 | TGTGCCAGCAGCTTAGGCTTGGGTAGGTCTTTCTTT | CASSLGLGRSFF
14 | - | TRBJ2-7 | - | TRBV6-1 | TGTGCCAGCAGTACTTTGCGGAGCTCCTACGAGCAGTACTTC | CASSTLRSSYEQYF
15 | - | TRBJ2-5 | TRBD1 | TRBV5-1 | TGCGCCAGCAGCGAACCCGGGACAGGGGATGAGACCCAGTACTTC | CASSEPGTGDETQYF
14 | - | TRBJ1-1 | - | TRBV7-2 | TGTGCCAGCGTGTCCCAGGGACGGGGCACTGAAGCTTTCTTT | CASVSQGRGTEAFF
17 | - | TRBJ2-6 | TRBD1 | TRBV19 | TGTGCCAGTAGTATAGTTGGGACAGCCTCTGGGGCCAACGTCCTGACTTTC | CASSIVGTASGANVLTF
15 | - | TRBJ2-7 | TRBD2 | TRBV27 | TGTGCCAGCAGTCCTACCGGACTAGCGGGAGTTCCGCAGTACTTC | CASSPTGLAGVPQYF
16 | - | TRBJ2-2 | TRBD1 | TRBV14 | TGTGCCAGCAGCCAAGTTACGACAGGGCGTCCCGGGGAGCTGTTTTTT | CASSQVTTGRPGELFF
15 | - | TRBJ2-7 | - | TRBV21-1 | TGTGCCAGCAGATCCGGGACAGCGCACTCCTACGAGCAGTACTTC | CASRSGTAHSYEQYF
15 | many | TRBJ1-1 | - | TRBV11-2 | TGTGCCAGCACCGACCCACGGGGGGCGGTCACTGAAGCTTTCTTT | CASTDPRGAVTEAFF
13 | - | TRBJ2-5 | - | TRBV2 | TGTGCCAGCAGTGATGTGTACCAAGAGACCCAGTACTTC | CASSDVYQETQYF
15 | - | TRBJ1-2 | TRBD1 | TRBV18 | TGTGCCAGCTCACCAGTACAGGGGGAGTACTATGGCTACACCTTC | CASSPVQGEYYGYTF
16 | once | TRBJ1-3 | - | TRBV18 | TGTGCCAGCTCACCACAGGAGGGGAGAGCTGGAAACACCATATATTTT | CASSPQEGRAGNTIYF